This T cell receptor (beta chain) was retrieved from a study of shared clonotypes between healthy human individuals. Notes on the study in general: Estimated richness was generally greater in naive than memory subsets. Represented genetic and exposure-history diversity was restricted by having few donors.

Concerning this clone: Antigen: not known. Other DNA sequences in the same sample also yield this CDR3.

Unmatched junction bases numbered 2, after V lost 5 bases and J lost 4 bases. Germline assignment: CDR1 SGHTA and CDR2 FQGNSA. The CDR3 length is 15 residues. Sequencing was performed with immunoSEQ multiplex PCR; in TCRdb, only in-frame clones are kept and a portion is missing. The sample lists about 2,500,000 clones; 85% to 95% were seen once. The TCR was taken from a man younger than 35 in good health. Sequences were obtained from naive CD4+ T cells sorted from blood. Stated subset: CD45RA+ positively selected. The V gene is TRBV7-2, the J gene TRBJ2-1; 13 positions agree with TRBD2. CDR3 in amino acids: CASSRTSGSYNEQFF. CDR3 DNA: TGTGCCAGCAGCCGGACTAGCGGGAGTTACAATGAGCAGTTCTTC.